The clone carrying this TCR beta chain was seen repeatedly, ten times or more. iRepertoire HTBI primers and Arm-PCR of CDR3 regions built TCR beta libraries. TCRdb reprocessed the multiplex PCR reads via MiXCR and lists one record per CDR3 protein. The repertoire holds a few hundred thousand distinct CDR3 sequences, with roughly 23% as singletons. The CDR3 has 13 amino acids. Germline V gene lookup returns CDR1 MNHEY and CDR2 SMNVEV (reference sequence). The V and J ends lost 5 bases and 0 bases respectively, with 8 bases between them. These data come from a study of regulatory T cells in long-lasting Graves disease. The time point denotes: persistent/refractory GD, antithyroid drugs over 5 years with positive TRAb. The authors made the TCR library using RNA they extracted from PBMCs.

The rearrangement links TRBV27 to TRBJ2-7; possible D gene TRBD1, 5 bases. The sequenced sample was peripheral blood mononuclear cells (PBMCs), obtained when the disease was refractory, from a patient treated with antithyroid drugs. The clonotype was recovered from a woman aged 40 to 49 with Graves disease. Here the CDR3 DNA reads TGTGCCAGCAGTCCGACAGACTCCTACGAGCAGTACTTC. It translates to CASSPTDSYEQYF.